This T cell receptor beta chain stems from a study of human T cells and chemical hapten exposure. Turning to the study itself: Variation in per-sample TCR yields came mainly from small pooled library volume differences.

Sample time point: healthy volunteer bleed at 2 weeks. Unfractionated whole blood yielded the extracted total RNA. This clonotype was counted between two and nine times. Its antigen is not identified. The library gave individual cDNA molecules unique molecular identifiers. The authors' processing: TCRs per sample had a median of about 100,000 and ranged from roughly 20,000 to 690,600. Using its own MiXCR run on the RACE reads, TCRdb lists one record per CDR3 protein. TCRdb's processing, not the study's, gives the V and J calls here. The sample records tens of thousands of distinct CDR3 sequences, approximately 9% being singletons. The study's findings and limits: TCRs above 1 in 1000 frequency did not change with DPC sensitization.

The receptor's source is a female donor in good health. Some clones in this sample may be carry-over from other donors' samples. What was sequenced was whole blood.

The CDR3 nucleotides are TGTGCCAGCAGCCTTCCCATGGGACAACCCGGGGCCAACGTCCTGACTTTC. It translates to CASSLPMGQPGANVLTF. The chain employs TRBV3-1 and TRBJ2-6; possibly TRBD1 for D (6 bases). V lost 4 bases to trimming and J lost 4 bases, with 17 bases between them. This CDR3 region has 17 residues. Germline V gene lookup returns CDR1 LGHDT and CDR2 YNNKEL (reference sequence).